The entry below describes one T cell receptor (beta chain). Its antigen is currently unknown. Unique molecular identifiers were incorporated when the TCRbeta library was constructed. MiXCR, applied by TCRdb to the PCR reads, yields one record per CDR3 protein. The profile shows hundreds of thousands of distinct CDR3 sequences, around 16% of them singletons. These data belong to a study of T-cell reconstitution after alpha-beta-depleted transplantation in children. Germline CDR1 and CDR2: LGHDT and YNNKEL (reference sequence). The CDR3 covers 15 residues. Trimming stripped 3 bases from V and 1 base from J, with 12 bases between. Study results and caveats: Surviving recipient T cells and thymic progenitors underlay high day-60 TCRbeta diversity in some patients. Reported findings indicate that, about two months after transplant, alpha-beta T cells came from several hundred expanded clones, which were derived from non-depleted graft cells. Hyperexpanded clones declined; after one year, newly produced T cells mostly supplied diversity.

This TCR came from a boy younger than two who had a stem cell transplant for Wiskott-Aldrich syndrome, so the T cells may come from the graft donor. V usage is TRBV3-1 and J usage is TRBJ1-1; a possible D gene is TRBD1 (6 bases). The material was PBMCs, mostly from graft donor cells, obtained 360 days after TCRalphabeta/CD19-depleted stem cell transplant. CDR3 sequence reads: CASSQHLTGNTEAFF. CDR3 sequence (DNA): TGTGCCAGCAGCCAGCACTTGACAGGGAACACTGAAGCTTTCTTT.